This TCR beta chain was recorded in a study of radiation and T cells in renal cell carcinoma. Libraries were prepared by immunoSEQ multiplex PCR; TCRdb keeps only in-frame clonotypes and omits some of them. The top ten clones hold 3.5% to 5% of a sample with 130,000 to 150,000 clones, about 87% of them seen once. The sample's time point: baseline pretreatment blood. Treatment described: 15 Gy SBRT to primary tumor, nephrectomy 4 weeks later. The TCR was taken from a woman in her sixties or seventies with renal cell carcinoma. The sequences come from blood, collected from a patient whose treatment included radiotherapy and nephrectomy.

The CDR3 sequence: CASSFYSRGAMNIQYF. Written as DNA, the CDR3 is TGTGCCAGCAGCTTTTACTCCCGGGGCGCGATGAACATTCAGTACTTC. The gene calls are TRBV13 and TRBJ2-4; D is possibly TRBD1 or TRBD2 (5 bases each). The germline V gene has CDR1 PRHDT and CDR2 FYEKMQ (reference sequence). V lost 3 bases, J lost 7 bases, and 19 bases lay in between. This CDR3 has 16 amino acids. Full variable domain (missing parts from reference TRBV13 and TRBJ2-4): AAGVIQSPRHLIKEKRETATLKCYPIPRHDTVYWYQQGPGQDPQFLISFYEKMQSDKGSIPDRFSAQQFSDYHSELNMSSLELGDSALYFCASSFYSRGAMNIQYFGAGTRLSVL.